Each of the 18 T cell receptor beta chains below was sequenced from the same sample in a study of post-analysis software for immune sequencing data. The study, taken as a whole, reports: The five TRBV segments detected at higher frequency in patients than in controls included TRBV5-6, TRBV5-1 and TRBV20-1.

The TCR beta cDNA libraries contained unique molecular identifiers. Via MiXCR, TCRdb re-called the PCR reads, giving one row per CDR3 protein. The sample shows about 430,000 distinct CDR3 sequences, over 30% of them seen only once. No antigen has been assigned to these receptors. Sequenced input: blood. These receptor sequences come from a girl aged 2 to 9 with multiple sclerosis.

The rearrangement uses TRBV7-9 and TRBJ2-1; TRBD2 agrees at 8 bases. CDR3 length equals 15 residues. Germline values: CDR1 SEHNR, CDR2 FQNEAQ (reference sequence). V shed 4 bases and J 8 bases; nucleotides not matched to a gene: 10. The CDR3 DNA reads as TGTGCCAGCAGCTGGGGCTCCGGGACTAGAGATGAGCAGTTCTTC. This sequence encodes CASSWGSGTRDEQFF. The full variable domain, its missing parts supplied by reference TRBV7-9 and TRBJ2-1, is DTGVSQNPRHKITKRGQNVTFRCDPISEHNRLYWYRQTLGQGPEFLTYFQNEAQLEKSRLLSDRFSAERPKGSFSTLEIQRTEQGDSAMYLCASSWGSGTRDEQFFGPGTRLTVL.

The chain recombines TRBV14 with TRBJ2-3, with 10 bases that match TRBD2. V shed 0 bases and J 0 bases; nucleotides not matched to a gene: 9. CDR3 length: 19 residues. Germline CDR1 and CDR2: SGHDN and FVKESK. The CDR3 nucleotides are TGTGCCAGCAGCCAAGACAGGACTAGCGGACCGACTAGCACAGATACGCAGTATTTT. This sequence encodes CASSQDRTSGPTSTDTQYF.

The chain couples TRBV20-1 to TRBJ1-5, with D possibly TRBD1 on 5 matching bases. The germline V gene encodes CDR1 DFQATT and CDR2 SNEGSKA (reference sequence). V lost 3 bases to trimming and J lost 3 bases, with 9 bases between them. This CDR3 spans 13 amino acids. CDR3 residues: CSASETVNQPQHF. DNA of the CDR3: TGCAGTGCTAGTGAGACAGTCAATCAGCCCCAGCATTTT.

V usage is TRBV7-3 and J usage is TRBJ2-3; 15 bases are shared with TRBD2. Germline CDR1 is SGHTA and CDR2 is FQGTGA. With V trimmed by 4 bases and J by 9 bases, 2 bases remained unmatched. There are 14 residues in the CDR3. CDR3: CASSSGLAGGTQYF. CDR3 coding DNA: TGTGCCAGCAGCTCCGGACTAGCGGGGGGGACGCAGTATTTT.

Details on this clonotype: A much larger clone sits a single nucleotide away, making a read error possible. The gene calls are TRBV6-1 and TRBJ2-3, with unresolved D. The length of the CDR3 is 13 residues. V was shortened by 1 base and J by 5 bases, with 7 bases between the two germline ends. The germline V gene has CDR1 MNHNS and CDR2 SASEGT. CDR3 in amino acids: CASSEVAGDTQYF. CDR3 DNA sequence: TGTGCCAGCAGTGAAGTGGCCGGAGATACGCAGTATTTT.

CDR3 sequence: CASSYVRLGATQFF. DNA for the CDR3: TGTGCCAGCAGTTACGTACGACTAGGTGCGACCCAGTTCTTC. The genes are TRBV6-2 or TRBV6-3 and TRBJ2-1, with a weak D call TRBD2 (6 bases). This CDR3 has 14 amino acids. V lost 2 bases to trimming and J lost 13 bases, with 18 bases between them. Looked up from germline, CDR1 is MNHEY and CDR2 is SVGEGT.

The rearrangement joins TRBV20-1 to TRBJ2-7, with D unresolved. This CDR3 has 14 amino acids. Germline V gives CDR1 DFQATT, CDR2 SNEGSKA (reference sequence). Trimming took 0 bases from V and 3 from J, leaving 12 bases between them. CDR3 residues: CSARDRDTNYEQYF. The CDR3 DNA reads TGCAGTGCTAGAGATCGCGACACCAACTACGAGCAGTACTTC.

The chain carries TRBV28 and TRBJ1-2, with unresolved D. The CDR3 contains 12 residues. V was clipped by 2 bases and J by 8 bases, with 9 bases between them. Germline V gene sequence: CDR1 MDHEN, CDR2 SYDVKM. The CDR3 coding sequence is TGTGCCAGCAGTTTAGAGGAGCGGGGCTACACCTTC. It codes for CASSLEERGYTF.

The chain recombines TRBV29-1 with TRBJ1-1; TRBD1 is a possible D gene (5 bases). The CDR3 runs to 13 residues. Trimming stripped 5 bases from V and 3 bases from J, with 13 bases between. CDR1 is SQVTM, CDR2 ANQGSEA, per germline. The DNA for the CDR3 is TGCAGCGTTCGCCAGGGCCGATACACTGAAGCTTTCTTT. This gives the protein CSVRQGRYTEAFF. The entire variable domain, with the rest obtained from reference TRBV29-1 and TRBJ1-1, is as follows: SAVISQKPSRDICQRGTSLTIQCQVDSQVTMMFWYRQQPGQSLTLIATANQGSEATYESGFVIDKFPISRPNLTFSTLTVSNMSPEDSSIYLCSVRQGRYTEAFFGQGTRLTVV.

This chain joins TRBV24-1 and TRBJ2-1; TRBD1 might be the D (6 bases). The V gene lost 4 bases and the J gene lost 0 bases, with 9 bases spanning the gap. CDR1 is KGHDR, CDR2 SFDVKD, per germline. CDR3 size: 15 residues. CDR3 sequence reads: CATSDRQVSYNEQFF. In DNA, the CDR3 is TGTGCCACCAGTGACCGACAGGTCTCCTACAATGAGCAGTTCTTC.

The chain couples TRBV7-2 to TRBJ1-4, with TRBD1 as a possible D gene (5 bases). CDR1 and CDR2 from the germline V gene are SGHTA and FQGNSA. CDR3 size: 15 residues. Trimming left V 3 bases short and J 7 bases short, with 15 bases between. The CDR3 nucleotides read TGTGCCAGCAGCTTCAGGGTACTTACAGGTGAAAAACTGTTTTTT. This sequence encodes CASSFRVLTGEKLFF.

This chain connects TRBV20-1 to TRBJ2-3, with 9 nucleotides matching TRBD2. The CDR3 is 16 amino acids. The junction had 9 bases not matched to a gene; V was cut back by 0 bases and J by 5 bases. Germline CDR1 and CDR2: DFQATT and SNEGSKA (reference sequence). The CDR3 DNA follows: TGCAGTGCTAGAGACCCATCCGGGACTAGCTTAGATACGCAGTATTTT. Translation: CSARDPSGTSLDTQYF.

The chain recombines TRBV5-1 with TRBJ1-1, with D perhaps matching TRBD1 (6 bases). The CDR3 is 15 residues long. Germline V gene data show CDR1 as SGHRS and CDR2 as YFSETQ. The V and J ends lost 0 bases and 1 base respectively, with 10 bases between them. The CDR3 sequence is CASSLERGSNTEAFF. CDR3 coding DNA: TGCGCCAGCAGCTTGGAGAGGGGGTCGAACACTGAAGCTTTCTTT.

The V call is TRBV12-3 or TRBV12-4, the J call TRBJ2-1, with D uncertain. Trimming removed 4 bases at V and 10 bases at J, with 11 bases between. CDR3 length: 12 residues. The chain's CDR3 is CASSSNYWEQFF. In DNA, the CDR3 is TGTGCCAGCAGTTCCAACTATTGGGAGCAGTTCTTC.

This chain joins TRBV27 and TRBJ1-6; D is uncertain. V lost 1 base to trimming and J lost 0 bases, with 19 bases between them. Germline V gene data show CDR1 as MNHEY and CDR2 as SMNVEV (reference sequence). The CDR3 runs to 20 residues. CDR3 sequence: CASSLFGFSGISSYNSPLHF. Here the CDR3 DNA reads TGTGCCAGCAGTTTATTTGGGTTTTCGGGAATTAGCTCCTATAATTCACCCCTCCACTTT.

The V and J genes are TRBV29-1 and TRBJ2-5; 10 bases are a match to TRBD1. After removal of 6 bases from V and 4 bases from J, the junction contained 20 bases not matched to a gene. The length of the CDR3 is 18 residues. Germline-derived CDR1 and CDR2 are SQVTM and ANQGSEA. CDR3 bases: TGCAGCGTCCCGGCCGGGCTTACCAGGACAGGGGGAGGAGAGACCCAGTACTTC. Its protein is CSVPAGLTRTGGGETQYF.

This clonotype was seen a handful of times. The chain has TRBV7-9 and TRBJ2-5, with D hard to call. The CDR3 sequence is 14 residues long. V was clipped by 5 bases and J by 5 bases, with 15 bases between them. Germline loops: CDR1 SEHNR, CDR2 FQNEAQ (reference sequence). The chain's CDR3 is CASSGIKGRETQYF. DNA for the CDR3: TGTGCCAGCAGCGGTATAAAAGGCCGGGAGACCCAGTACTTC.

The rearrangement links TRBV7-9 to TRBJ2-3, with 8 positions matching TRBD2. The CDR3 extends over 16 amino acids. CDR1 and CDR2 (germline): SEHNR, FQNEAQ (reference sequence). Trimming took 6 bases from V and 2 from J; bases not matched to a gene: 10. The CDR3 loop is CASRWGVSGNTDTQYF. In nucleotides, the CDR3 is TGTGCCAGCAGATGGGGGGTTAGCGGGAACACAGATACGCAGTATTTT. Looking up the rest from reference TRBV7-9 and TRBJ2-3 gives the full variable domain: DTGVSQNPRHKITKRGQNVTFRCDPISEHNRLYWYRQTLGQGPEFLTYFQNEAQLEKSRLLSDRFSAERPKGSFSTLEIQRTEQGDSAMYLCASRWGVSGNTDTQYFGPGTRLTVL.